In its sample, the clone carrying this T cell receptor beta chain was seen many times. Generation of TCR beta libraries employed quantitative 5'-RACE incorporating molecular barcodes. TCRdb redid the calling of the 5' RACE reads with MiXCR, one entry per CDR3 protein. The sample holds around 120,000 distinct CDR3 sequences, around 9% seen once. The record originates from a study of CD8 T cells in ankylosing spondylitis. This CDR3 is built from 14 residues. Deletions cut 6 bases from V and 6 bases from J, with 18 bases between. The germline V gene encodes CDR1 SQVTM and CDR2 ANQGSEA. V gene TRBV29-1 combines with J gene TRBJ2-1; perhaps TRBD2 as D (6 bases). Sequencing was performed on blood, either unsorted or a sorted T cell fraction (not recorded which). The clonotype comes from a male donor with ankylosing spondylitis or in good health (not recorded which). This CDR3 is CSVHAGLHSNEQFF. The CDR3 bases are TGCAGCGTCCATGCGGGACTTCATTCCAATGAGCAGTTCTTC.